The 7 T cell receptor beta chains listed next were all sequenced from one sample in a study of beta chain features in type 1 diabetes. No antigen has been assigned to these receptors. General observations from the study: Type 1 diabetes patients showed a moderate but significant shortening of TCRB CDR3s in all four CD4+ subsets.

Reverse transcribing all isolated RNA meant expressed TCRB transcripts were sequenced. Clones were sequenced by immunoSEQ multiplex PCR, and TCRdb holds only the in-frame ones, with some missing. The table has about 340,000 clones, roughly 12% seen once. The sample taken for sequencing was naive CD4+ T cells from blood. The receptors here all came from a woman younger than 30 with type 1 diabetes.

The chain couples TRBV4-1 to TRBJ2-7, with 7 bases matching TRBD1. Germline trimming cut 4 bases from V and 1 base from J; bases unmatched to any gene: 4. Germline CDR1 MGHRA, CDR2 YSYEKL. The CDR3 runs to 14 residues. CDR3 in DNA: TGCGCCAGCAGCCGCCCGGGACAGTCCTACGAGCAGTACTTC. Translating it yields CASSRPGQSYEQYF.

V and J are TRBV5-4 and TRBJ2-3; 8 positions agree with TRBD2. Germline V CDR1 and CDR2: SGHNT, YYREEE (reference sequence). The CDR3 is made up of 15 amino acids. V dropped 0 bases and J dropped 3; count of bases not matched to a gene: 3. CDR3 nucleotides: TGTGCCAGCAGCTTGGACGGCGGGGGGACAGATACGCAGTATTTT. It yields the protein CASSLDGGGTDTQYF.

This chain links TRBV9 with TRBJ2-3; 8 bases match TRBD2. V trimming: 0 bases; J trimming: 7 bases; junction bases outside the gene matches: 10. The CDR3 sequence is 16 residues long. From germline, CDR1 is SGDLS and CDR2 YYNGEE. The CDR3 bases are TGTGCCAGCAGCGTAGAAGAAGCGGGAGAGGGAAATACGCAGTATTTT. This encodes CASSVEEAGEGNTQYF.

The V and J genes are TRBV4-3 and TRBJ2-1; the D gene is possibly TRBD2 (6 bases). Germline V gives CDR1 LGHNA, CDR2 YSLEER. V dropped 1 base and J dropped 4 bases, with 11 bases sitting between them. This CDR3 has 15 amino acids. Written as DNA, the CDR3 is TGCGCCAGCAGCCAAGCGGGAGACTCTTACAATGAGCAGTTCTTC. The encoded protein is CASSQAGDSYNEQFF.

The table lists this clone with a few counts. Other DNA sequences of this sample code for an identical CDR3. Here the CDR3 DNA reads TGTGCCAGCAGCCCGGGACTAGCGGGAGCTGAGACCCAGTACTTC. Amino acid sequence: CASSPGLAGAETQYF. The chain joins TRBV7-9 to TRBJ2-5; 14 bases align to TRBD2. With V trimmed by 5 bases and J by 5 bases, 4 bases remained unmatched. The germline gives CDR1 SEHNR, CDR2 FQNEAQ (reference sequence). This CDR3 contains 15 residues.

This clone was picked up a small number of times. This chain links TRBV29-1 with TRBJ2-1; weak D call: TRBD1 (5 bases). CDR3 length equals 11 residues. The germline gives CDR1 SQVTM, CDR2 ANQGSEA. V lost 4 bases to trimming and J lost 10 bases, with 11 bases between them. For the CDR3, the DNA is TGCAGCGTTGCAAGGGGCGGCGAGCAGTTCTTC. As protein: CSVARGGEQFF.

A few counts support this clone. This rearrangement joins TRBV9 to TRBJ2-6; D uncertain. V lost 7 bases, J lost 0 bases, and 11 bases lay in between. This CDR3 comprises 15 residues. Germline CDR1 is SGDLS and CDR2 is YYNGEE. The CDR3 nucleotides read TGTGCCAGCTCCGCCAGATACTCTGGGGCCAACGTCCTGACTTTC. It yields the protein CASSARYSGANVLTF.